This T cell receptor beta chain emerged from a study of cytomegalovirus exposure and HLA in healthy donors. As concerns this clone: No antigen is known for it.

V dropped 4 bases and J dropped 11; count of bases not matched to a gene: 5. There are 11 residues in the CDR3. CDR1 is SGHRS and CDR2 is YFSETQ in the germline V gene. The study ran its PCR with 60 Vbeta and 13 Jbeta primers. The repertoire was sequenced with immunoSEQ multiplex PCR; TCRdb's copy has only in-frame clones and lacks some. The table shows approximately 120,000 clones, with roughly 63% occurring only once. Notes on the study in general: Another analysis was done later, and it associated approximately 17,000 TCR beta sequences with HLA alleles at 0.05 false discovery rate.

The sample taken for sequencing was PBMCs. This chain links TRBV5-1 with TRBJ1-2; 7 bases agree with TRBD1. The clonotype was recovered from a woman aged 70-85 years in good health and CMV-seropositive. CDR3 amino acids: CASSLTGVYTF. The CDR3 DNA reads TGCGCCAGCAGCCTTACAGGGGTATACACCTTC. Drawing the rest from reference TRBV5-1 and TRBJ1-2, the complete variable domain is KAGVTQTPRYLIKTRGQQVTLSCSPISGHRSVSWYQQTPGQGLQFLFEYFSETQRNKGNFPGRFSGRQFSNSRSEMNVSTLELGDSALYLCASSLTGVYTFGSGTRLTVV.